The entry below gives a single TCR beta chain sequence along with its context. The antigen is unknown. Data came from immunoSEQ multiplex PCR; TCRdb stores just in-frame clones and leaves some out. Among 65,000 to 75,000 clones listed, around 90% were seen once. The data belong to a study of OX40 agonist ivuxolimab in advanced cancers. CDR3 length equals 17 residues. Trimming at V came to 5 bases and at J to 4 bases, leaving 8 bases not matched to a gene. Germline CDR1 and CDR2: SGHAT and FQNNGV. Broader study findings: Among the nonresponders, some also had low normalized T-cell clonal expansion. More expanded clones were seen, on average, in CD8+ T cells than in CD4+.

This TCR was recovered from an adult with an advanced solid tumor such as melanoma, head and neck, liver or kidney cancer. The V gene is TRBV11-2, the J gene TRBJ2-5; 15 bases align to TRBD2. Sequencing used CD4+ or CD8+ T cells sorted from blood, obtained in a trial of the OX40 agonist ivuxolimab. This CDR3 reads CASSPGTSGRRGETQYF. CDR3 DNA: TGTGCCAGCAGCCCCGGGACTAGCGGGAGGAGGGGAGAGACCCAGTACTTC.